This T cell receptor beta chain appears in the sequencing data of a study of T cell changes during pregnancy in multiple sclerosis. Sequencing was performed with immunoSEQ multiplex PCR; in TCRdb, only in-frame clones are kept and a portion is missing. Of some 77,000 clones listed, roughly 92% were seen once; the top ten hold approximately 2%. Sequencing used peripheral blood, obtained in the second trimester of pregnancy. The origin of this receptor is a female donor in good health, enrolled as a control in a pregnancy study.

CDR3 sequence: CASIGTPFMNTEAFF. CDR3 nucleotides: TGTGCCAGCATAGGGACACCCTTCATGAACACTGAAGCTTTCTTT. The genes are TRBV6-1 and TRBJ1-1, with a possible D match to TRBD1 (6 bases). V was pared by 7 bases and J by 0 bases, with 15 bases between. This CDR3 spans 15 amino acids. Germline V gives CDR1 MNHNS, CDR2 SASEGT.